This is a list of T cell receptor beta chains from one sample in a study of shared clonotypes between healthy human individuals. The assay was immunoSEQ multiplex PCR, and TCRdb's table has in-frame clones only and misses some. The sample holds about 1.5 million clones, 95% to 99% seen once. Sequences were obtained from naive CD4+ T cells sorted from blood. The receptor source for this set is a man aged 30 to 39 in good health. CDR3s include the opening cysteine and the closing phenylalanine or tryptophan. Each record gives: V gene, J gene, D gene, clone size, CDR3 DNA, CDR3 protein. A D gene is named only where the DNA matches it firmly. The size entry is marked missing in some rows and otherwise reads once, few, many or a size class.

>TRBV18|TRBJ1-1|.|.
TGTGCCAGCTCACCAGGACAGCCCACTACTGAAGCTTTCTTT
CASSPGQPTTEAFF
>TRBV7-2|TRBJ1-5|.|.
TGTGCCAGCAGCTTACGCGGGCTCCGCAATCAGCCCCAGCATTTT
CASSLRGLRNQPQHF
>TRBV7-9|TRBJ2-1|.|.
TGTGCCAGCAGCTTGGCTAGCGAGGCATACAATGAGCAGTTCTTC
CASSLASEAYNEQFF
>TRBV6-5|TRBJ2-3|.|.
TGTGCCAGCAGAGAATGGGGGACGGATCCGCAGTATTTT
CASREWGTDPQYF
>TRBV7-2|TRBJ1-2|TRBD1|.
TGTGCCAGCAGCTTTCTTGGACAGGGGGCCGGTGGCTACACCTTC
CASSFLGQGAGGYTF
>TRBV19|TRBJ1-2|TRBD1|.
TGTGCCAGTAGTACCTGGGACAGGGCTGGCTATGGCTACACCTTC
CASSTWDRAGYGYTF
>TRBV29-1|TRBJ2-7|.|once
TGCAGCGTTCGTTTTGGCTACGAGCAGTACTTC
CSVRFGYEQYF
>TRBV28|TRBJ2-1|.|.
TGTGCCAGCAGTTCGACCAGGGTGAACTCCTACAATGAGCAGTTCTTC
CASSSTRVNSYNEQFF
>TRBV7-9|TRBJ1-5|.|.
TGTGCCAGCAGCTTGGGCGGGACGCCGGGGAATCAGCCCCAGCATTTT
CASSLGGTPGNQPQHF
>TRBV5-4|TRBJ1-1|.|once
TGTGCCAGCAACCGGGGGAATAGGAACACTGAAGCTTTCTTT
CASNRGNRNTEAFF